This T cell receptor (beta chain) was retrieved from a study of cytomegalovirus exposure and HLA in healthy donors. The donors comprised healthy bone marrow donors. Study-wide points: Within an earlier analysis, most TCR beta V segments proved productive either about 87% or about 30% of the time.

With 60 Vbeta and 13 Jbeta primers, the PCR was carried out. The protocol was immunoSEQ multiplex PCR, while the TCRdb copy is restricted to in-frame clones and leaves out a portion. The sample yields some 110,000 clones, around 80% seen once. With respect to this clone: The antigen is not known.

The sequenced sample consisted of PBMCs. The receptor was isolated from a man in his thirties or forties in good health and CMV-seropositive.

The CDR3 nucleotides are TGTGCCAGCAGTGAATGGCTAGCGACATACAATGAGCAGTTCTTC. The encoded protein is CASSEWLATYNEQFF. The chain is built from TRBV2 and TRBJ2-1; a weak D match, TRBD2 (6 bases). The CDR3 contains 15 residues. In germline, CDR1 is SNHLY, CDR2 FYNNEI. Trimming took off 2 bases at V and 4 bases at J, with 12 bases between the two ends.